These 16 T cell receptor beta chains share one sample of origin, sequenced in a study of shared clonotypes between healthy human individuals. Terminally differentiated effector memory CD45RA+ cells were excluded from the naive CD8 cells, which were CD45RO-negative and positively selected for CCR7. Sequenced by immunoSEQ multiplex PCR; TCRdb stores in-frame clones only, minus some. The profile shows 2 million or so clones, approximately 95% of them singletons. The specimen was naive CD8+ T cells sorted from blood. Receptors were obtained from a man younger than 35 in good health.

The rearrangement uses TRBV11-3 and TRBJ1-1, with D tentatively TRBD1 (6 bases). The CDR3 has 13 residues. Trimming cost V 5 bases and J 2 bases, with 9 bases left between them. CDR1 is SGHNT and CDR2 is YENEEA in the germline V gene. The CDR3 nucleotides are TGTGCCAGCAGCCGGACAGATAACACTGAAGCTTTCTTT. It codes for CASSRTDNTEAFF.

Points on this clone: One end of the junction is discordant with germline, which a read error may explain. This chain's CDR3 is CASSQEESLAGAQNIQYF. The CDR3 DNA follows: TGCGCCAGCAGCCAAGAGGAGTCGCTAGCGGGAGCCCAAAACATTCAGTACTTC. The chain links TRBV4-3 to TRBJ2-4; 10 positions agree with TRBD2. Germline V gene sequence: CDR1 LGHNA, CDR2 YSLEER. This CDR3 region has 18 residues.

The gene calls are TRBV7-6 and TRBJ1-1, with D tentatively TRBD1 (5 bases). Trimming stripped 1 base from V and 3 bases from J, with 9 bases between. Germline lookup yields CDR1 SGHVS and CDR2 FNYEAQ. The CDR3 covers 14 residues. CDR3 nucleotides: TGTGCCAGCAGCTTAGGAGAGGGGTACACTGAAGCTTTCTTT. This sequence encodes CASSLGEGYTEAFF.

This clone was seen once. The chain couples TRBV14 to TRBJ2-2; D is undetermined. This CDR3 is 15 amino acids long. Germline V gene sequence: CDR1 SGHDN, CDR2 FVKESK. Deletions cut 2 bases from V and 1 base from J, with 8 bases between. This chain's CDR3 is CASSQYPQNTGELFF. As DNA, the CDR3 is TGTGCCAGCAGCCAATATCCGCAGAACACCGGGGAGCTGTTTTTT.

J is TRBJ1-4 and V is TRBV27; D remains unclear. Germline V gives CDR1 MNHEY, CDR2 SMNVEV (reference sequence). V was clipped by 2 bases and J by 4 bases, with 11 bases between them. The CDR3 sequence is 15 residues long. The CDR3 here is CASSLQLGHNEKLFF. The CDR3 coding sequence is TGTGCCAGCAGTTTACAGTTAGGGCATAATGAAAAACTGTTTTTT.

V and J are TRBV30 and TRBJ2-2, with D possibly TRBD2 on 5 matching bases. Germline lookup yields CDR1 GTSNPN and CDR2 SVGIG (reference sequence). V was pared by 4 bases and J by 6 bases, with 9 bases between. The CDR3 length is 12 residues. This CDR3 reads CAWMDSPGELFF. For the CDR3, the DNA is TGTGCCTGGATGGACTCTCCCGGGGAGCTGTTTTTT.

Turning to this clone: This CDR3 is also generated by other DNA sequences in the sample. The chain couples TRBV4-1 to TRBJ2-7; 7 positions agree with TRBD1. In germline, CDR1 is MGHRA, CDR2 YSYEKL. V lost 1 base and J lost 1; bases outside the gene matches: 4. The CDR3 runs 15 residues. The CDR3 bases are TGCGCCAGCAGCCAAGTTTACAGGGGATCCTACGAGCAGTACTTC. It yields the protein CASSQVYRGSYEQYF.

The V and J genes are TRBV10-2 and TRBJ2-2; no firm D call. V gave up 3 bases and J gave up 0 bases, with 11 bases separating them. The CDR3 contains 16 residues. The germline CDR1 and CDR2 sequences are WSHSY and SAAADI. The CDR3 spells CASSEVMLANTGELFF. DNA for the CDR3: TGCGCCAGCAGTGAAGTGATGTTAGCGAACACCGGGGAGCTGTTTTTT.

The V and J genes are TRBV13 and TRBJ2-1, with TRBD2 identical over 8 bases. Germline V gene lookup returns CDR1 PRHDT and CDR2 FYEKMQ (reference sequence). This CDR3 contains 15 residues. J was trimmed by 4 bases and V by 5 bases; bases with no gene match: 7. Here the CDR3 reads CASSQLSGGYNEQFF. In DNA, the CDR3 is TGTGCCAGCAGCCAGTTGAGCGGGGGATACAATGAGCAGTTCTTC.

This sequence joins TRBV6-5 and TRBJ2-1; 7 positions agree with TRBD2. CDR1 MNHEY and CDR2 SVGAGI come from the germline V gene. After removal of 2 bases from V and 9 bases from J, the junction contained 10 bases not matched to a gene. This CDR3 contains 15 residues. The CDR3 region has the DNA TGTGCCAGCAGTTACGGGTGGGAGGGCCATTTTGAGCAGTTCTTC. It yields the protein CASSYGWEGHFEQFF.

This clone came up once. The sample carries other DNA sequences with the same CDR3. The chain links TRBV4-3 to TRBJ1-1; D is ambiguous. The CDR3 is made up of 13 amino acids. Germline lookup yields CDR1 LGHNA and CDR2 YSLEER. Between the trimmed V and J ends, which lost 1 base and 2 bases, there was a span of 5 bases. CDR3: CASSQGVNTEAFF. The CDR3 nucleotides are TGCGCCAGCAGCCAAGGTGTTAACACTGAAGCTTTCTTT.

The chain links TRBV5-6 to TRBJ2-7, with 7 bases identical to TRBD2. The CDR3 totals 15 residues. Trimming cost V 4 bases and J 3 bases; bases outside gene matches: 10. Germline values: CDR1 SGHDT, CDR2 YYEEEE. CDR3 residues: CASSGGAGVGYEQYF. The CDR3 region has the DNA TGTGCCAGCAGCGGCGGTGCGGGGGTAGGCTACGAGCAGTACTTC.

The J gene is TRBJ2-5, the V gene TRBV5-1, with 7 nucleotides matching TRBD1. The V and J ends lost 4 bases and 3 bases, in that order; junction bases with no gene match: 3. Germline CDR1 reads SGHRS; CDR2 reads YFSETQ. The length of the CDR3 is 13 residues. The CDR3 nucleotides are TGCGCCAGCAGCGCAGACAGGGAAGAGACCCAGTACTTC. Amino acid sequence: CASSADREETQYF.

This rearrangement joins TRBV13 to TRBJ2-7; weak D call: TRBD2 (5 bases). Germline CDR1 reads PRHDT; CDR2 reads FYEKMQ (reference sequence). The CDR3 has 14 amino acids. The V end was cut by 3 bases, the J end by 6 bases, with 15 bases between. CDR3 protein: CASSFYHEGGEQYF. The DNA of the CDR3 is TGTGCCAGCAGCTTTTATCACGAGGGTGGCGAGCAGTACTTC. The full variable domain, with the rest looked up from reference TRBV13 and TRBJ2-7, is AAGVIQSPRHLIKEKRETATLKCYPIPRHDTVYWYQQGPGQDPQFLISFYEKMQSDKGSIPDRFSAQQFSDYHSELNMSSLELGDSALYFCASSFYHEGGEQYFGPGTRLTVT.

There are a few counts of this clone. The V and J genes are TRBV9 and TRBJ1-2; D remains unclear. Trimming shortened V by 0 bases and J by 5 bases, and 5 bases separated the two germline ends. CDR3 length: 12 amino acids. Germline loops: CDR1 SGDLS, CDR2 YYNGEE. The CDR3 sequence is CASSVATYGYTF. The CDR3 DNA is TGTGCCAGCAGCGTAGCTACTTATGGCTACACCTTC. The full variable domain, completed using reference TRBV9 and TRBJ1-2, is DSGVTQTPKHLITATGQRVTLRCSPRSGDLSVYWYQQSLDQGLQFLIQYYNGEERAKGNILERFSAQQFPDLHSELNLSSLELGDSALYFCASSVATYGYTFGSGTRLTVV.

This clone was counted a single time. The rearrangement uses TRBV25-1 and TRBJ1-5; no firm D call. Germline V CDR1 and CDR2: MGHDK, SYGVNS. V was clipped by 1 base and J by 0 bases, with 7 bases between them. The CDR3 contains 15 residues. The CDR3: CASSEWSNSNQPQHF. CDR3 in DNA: TGTGCCAGCAGTGAATGGAGTAATAGCAATCAGCCCCAGCATTTT.